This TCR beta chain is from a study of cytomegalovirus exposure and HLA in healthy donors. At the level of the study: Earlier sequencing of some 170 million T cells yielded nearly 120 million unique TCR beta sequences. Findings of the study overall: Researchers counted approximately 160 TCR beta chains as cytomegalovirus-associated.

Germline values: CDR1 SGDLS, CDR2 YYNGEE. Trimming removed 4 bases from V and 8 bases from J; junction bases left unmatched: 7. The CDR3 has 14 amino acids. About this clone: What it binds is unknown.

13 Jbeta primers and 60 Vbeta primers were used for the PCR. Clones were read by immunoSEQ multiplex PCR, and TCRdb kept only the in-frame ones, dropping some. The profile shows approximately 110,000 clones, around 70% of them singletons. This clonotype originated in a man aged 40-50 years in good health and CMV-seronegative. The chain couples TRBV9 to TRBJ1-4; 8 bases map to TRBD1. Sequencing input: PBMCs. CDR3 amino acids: CASSPGTGTEKLFF. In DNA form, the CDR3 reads TGTGCCAGCAGCCCGGGGACAGGAACCGAAAAACTGTTTTTT.